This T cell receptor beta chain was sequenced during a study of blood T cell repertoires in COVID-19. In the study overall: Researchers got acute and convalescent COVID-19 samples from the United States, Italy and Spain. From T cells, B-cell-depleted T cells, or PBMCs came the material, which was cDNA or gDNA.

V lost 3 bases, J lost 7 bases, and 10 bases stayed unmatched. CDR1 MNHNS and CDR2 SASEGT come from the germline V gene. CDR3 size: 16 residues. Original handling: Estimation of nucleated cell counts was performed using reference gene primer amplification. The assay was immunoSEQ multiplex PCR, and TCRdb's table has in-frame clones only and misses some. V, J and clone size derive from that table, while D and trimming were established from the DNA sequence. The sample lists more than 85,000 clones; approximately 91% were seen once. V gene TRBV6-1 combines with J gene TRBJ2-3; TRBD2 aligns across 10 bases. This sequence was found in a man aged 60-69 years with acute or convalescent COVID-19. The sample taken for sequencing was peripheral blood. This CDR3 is CASSDFLAGVGNTQYF. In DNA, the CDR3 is TGTGCCAGCAGTGACTTCCTAGCGGGAGTGGGGAATACGCAGTATTTT.